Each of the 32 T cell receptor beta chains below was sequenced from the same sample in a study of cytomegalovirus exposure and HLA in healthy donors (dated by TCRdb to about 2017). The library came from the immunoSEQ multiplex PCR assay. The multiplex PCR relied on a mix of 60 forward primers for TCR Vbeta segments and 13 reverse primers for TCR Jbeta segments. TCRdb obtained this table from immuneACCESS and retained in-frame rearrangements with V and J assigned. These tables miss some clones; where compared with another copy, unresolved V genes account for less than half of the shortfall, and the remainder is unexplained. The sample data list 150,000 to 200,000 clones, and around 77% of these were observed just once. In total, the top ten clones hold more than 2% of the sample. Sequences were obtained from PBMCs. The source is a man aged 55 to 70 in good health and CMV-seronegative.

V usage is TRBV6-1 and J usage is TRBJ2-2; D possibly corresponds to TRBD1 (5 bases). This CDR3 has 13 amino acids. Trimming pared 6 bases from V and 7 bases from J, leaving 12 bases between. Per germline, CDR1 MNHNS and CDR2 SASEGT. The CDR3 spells CASRTVGDGELFF. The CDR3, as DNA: TGTGCCAGCAGGACAGTAGGAGACGGGGAGCTGTTTTTT.

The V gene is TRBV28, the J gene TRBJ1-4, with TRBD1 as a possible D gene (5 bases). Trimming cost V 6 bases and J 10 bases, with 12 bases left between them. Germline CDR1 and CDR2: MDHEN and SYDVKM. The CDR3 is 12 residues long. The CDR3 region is CASRRPQGKLFF. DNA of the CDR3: TGTGCCAGCAGGAGGCCTCAGGGAAAACTGTTTTTT.

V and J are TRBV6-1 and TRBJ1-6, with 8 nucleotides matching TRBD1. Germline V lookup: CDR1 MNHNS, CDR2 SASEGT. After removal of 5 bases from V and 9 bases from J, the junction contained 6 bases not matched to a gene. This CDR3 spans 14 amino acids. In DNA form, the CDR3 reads TGTGCCAGCAGTCCCGACAGGGGCCGTTCACCCCTCCACTTT. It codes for CASSPDRGRSPLHF.

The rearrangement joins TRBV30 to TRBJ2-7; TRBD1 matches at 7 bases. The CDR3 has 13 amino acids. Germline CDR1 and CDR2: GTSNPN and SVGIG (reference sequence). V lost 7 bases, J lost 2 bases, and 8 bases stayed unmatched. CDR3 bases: TGTGCCTCTGCTTGGACAGGCGCCTACGAGCAGTACTTC. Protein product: CASAWTGAYEQYF.

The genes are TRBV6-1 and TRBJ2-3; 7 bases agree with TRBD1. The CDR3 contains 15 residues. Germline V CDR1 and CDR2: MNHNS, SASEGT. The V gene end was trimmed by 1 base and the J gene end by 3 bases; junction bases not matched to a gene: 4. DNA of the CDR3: TGTGCCAGCAGTGAAGGACAGGGCGAAACAGATACGCAGTATTTT. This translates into CASSEGQGETDTQYF.

The DNA for the CDR3 is TGCGCCAGCAGCCAAACGGACAGTTTCAACACTGAAGCTTTCTTT. Its protein product is CASSQTDSFNTEAFF. This chain joins TRBV4-1 and TRBJ1-1, with D perhaps matching TRBD1 (6 bases). The CDR3 runs to 15 residues. Germline loops: CDR1 MGHRA, CDR2 YSYEKL. Trimming cost V 2 bases and J 2 bases, with 12 bases left between them.

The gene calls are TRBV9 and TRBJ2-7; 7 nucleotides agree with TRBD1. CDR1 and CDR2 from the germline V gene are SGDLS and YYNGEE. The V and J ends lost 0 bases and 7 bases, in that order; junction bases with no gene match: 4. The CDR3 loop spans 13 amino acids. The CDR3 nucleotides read TGTGCCAGCAGCGTAGCTTTGGACAGGGAGCAGTACTTC. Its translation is CASSVALDREQYF.

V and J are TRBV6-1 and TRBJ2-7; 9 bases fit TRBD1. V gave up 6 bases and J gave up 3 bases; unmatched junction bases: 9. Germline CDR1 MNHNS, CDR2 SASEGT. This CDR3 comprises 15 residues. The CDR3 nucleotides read TGTGCCAGCAGGGGGGGCGGGACAGGGCTCTACGAGCAGTACTTC. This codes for CASRGGGTGLYEQYF.

CDR3 protein: CSALGQGNQPQHF. CDR3 coding DNA: TGCAGCGCCCTTGGGCAGGGGAATCAGCCCCAGCATTTT. The chain couples TRBV29-1 to TRBJ1-5; a weak D match, TRBD1 (6 bases). This CDR3 is 13 amino acids long. Looked up from germline, CDR1 is SQVTM and CDR2 is ANQGSEA. Trimming pared 7 bases from V and 4 bases from J, leaving 14 bases between.

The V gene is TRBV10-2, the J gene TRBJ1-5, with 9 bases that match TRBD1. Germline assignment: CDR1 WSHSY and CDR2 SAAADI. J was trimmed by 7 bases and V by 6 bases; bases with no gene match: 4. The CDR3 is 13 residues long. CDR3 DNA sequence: TGCGCCAGCAGAACAGGGGGCGGGCAGCCCCAGCATTTT. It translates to CASRTGGGQPQHF.

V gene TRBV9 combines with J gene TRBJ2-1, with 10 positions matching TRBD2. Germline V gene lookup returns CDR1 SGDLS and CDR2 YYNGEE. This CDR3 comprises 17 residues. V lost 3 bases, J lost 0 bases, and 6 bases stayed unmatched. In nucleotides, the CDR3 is TGTGCCAGCAGCGCGAGCGGGGGGGACAGCTCCTACAATGAGCAGTTCTTC. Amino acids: CASSASGGDSSYNEQFF.

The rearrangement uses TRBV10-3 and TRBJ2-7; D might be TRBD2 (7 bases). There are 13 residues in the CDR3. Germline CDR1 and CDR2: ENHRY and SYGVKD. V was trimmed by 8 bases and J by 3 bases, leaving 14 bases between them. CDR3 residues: CAIRGDMNYEQYF. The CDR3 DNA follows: TGTGCCATCCGGGGGGACATGAACTACGAGCAGTACTTC.

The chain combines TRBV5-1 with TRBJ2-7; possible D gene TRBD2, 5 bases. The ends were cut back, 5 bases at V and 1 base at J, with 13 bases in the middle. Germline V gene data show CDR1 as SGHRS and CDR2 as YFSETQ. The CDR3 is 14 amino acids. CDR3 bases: TGCGCCAGCAGTTTCGGTGGGGAGTCCTACGAGCAGTACTTC. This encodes CASSFGGESYEQYF.

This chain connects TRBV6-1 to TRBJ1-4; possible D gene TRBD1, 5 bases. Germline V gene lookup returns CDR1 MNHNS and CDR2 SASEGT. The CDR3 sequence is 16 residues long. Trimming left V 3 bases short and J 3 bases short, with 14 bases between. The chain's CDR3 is CASSDGGLVANEKLFF. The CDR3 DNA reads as TGTGCCAGCAGTGATGGGGGGTTAGTTGCTAATGAAAAACTGTTTTTT.

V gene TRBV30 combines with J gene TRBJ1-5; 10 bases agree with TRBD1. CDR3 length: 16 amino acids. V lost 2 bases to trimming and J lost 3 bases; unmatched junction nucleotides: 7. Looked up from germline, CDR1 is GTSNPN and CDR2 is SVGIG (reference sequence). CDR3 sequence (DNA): TGTGCCTGGAGTTCCGGGACAGGGGTCCCCAATCAGCCCCAGCATTTT. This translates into CAWSSGTGVPNQPQHF.

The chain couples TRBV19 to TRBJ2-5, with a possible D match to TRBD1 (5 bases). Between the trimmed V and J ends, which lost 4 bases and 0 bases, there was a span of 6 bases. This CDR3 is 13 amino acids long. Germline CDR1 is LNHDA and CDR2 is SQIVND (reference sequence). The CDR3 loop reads CASSKDNQETQYF. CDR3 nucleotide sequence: TGTGCCAGTAGTAAGGACAACCAAGAGACCCAGTACTTC.

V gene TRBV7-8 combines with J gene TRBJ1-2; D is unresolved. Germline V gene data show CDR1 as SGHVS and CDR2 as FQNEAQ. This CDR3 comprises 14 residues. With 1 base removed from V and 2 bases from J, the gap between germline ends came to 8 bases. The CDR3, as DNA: TGTGCCAGCAGCTTAGTTCCGAGAAACTATGGCTACACCTTC. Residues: CASSLVPRNYGYTF. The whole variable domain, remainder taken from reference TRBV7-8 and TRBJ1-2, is GAGVSQSPRYKVAKRGQDVALRCDPISGHVSLFWYQQALGQGPEFLTYFQNEAQLDKSGLPSDRFFAERPEGSVSTLKIQRTQQEDSAVYLCASSLVPRNYGYTFGSGTRLTVV.

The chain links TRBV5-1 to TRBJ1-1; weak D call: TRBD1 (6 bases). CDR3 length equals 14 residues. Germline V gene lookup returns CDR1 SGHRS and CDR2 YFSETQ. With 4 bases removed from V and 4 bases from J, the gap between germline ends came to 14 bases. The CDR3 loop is CASSIQGWATEAFF. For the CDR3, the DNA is TGCGCCAGCAGCATACAGGGATGGGCCACTGAAGCTTTCTTT.

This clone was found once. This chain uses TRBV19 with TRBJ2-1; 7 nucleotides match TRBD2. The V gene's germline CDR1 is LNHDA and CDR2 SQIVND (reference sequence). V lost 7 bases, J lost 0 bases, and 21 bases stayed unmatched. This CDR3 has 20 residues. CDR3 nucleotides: TGTGCCAGTATTGGCCGTGGGGGGACTACTCCCGTCAGCTCCTACAATGAGCAGTTCTTC. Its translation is CASIGRGGTTPVSSYNEQFF.

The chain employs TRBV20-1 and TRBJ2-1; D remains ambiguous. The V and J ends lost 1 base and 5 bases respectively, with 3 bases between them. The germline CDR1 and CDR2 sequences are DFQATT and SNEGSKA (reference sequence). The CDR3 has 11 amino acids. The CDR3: CSARADNEQFF. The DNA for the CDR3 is TGCAGTGCTAGAGCGGACAATGAGCAGTTCTTC.

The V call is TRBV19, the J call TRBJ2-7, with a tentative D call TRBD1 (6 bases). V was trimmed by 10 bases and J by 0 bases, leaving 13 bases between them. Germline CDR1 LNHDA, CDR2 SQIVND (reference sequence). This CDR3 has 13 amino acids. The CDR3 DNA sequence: TGTGCCACCAGAGGGACAAGCTCCTACGAGCAGTACTTC. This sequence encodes CATRGTSSYEQYF.

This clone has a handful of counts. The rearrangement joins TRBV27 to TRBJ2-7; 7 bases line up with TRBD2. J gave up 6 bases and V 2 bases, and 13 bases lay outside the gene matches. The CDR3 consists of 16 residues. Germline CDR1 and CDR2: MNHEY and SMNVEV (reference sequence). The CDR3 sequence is CASSLSAGLMLGEQYF. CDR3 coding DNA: TGTGCCAGCAGTTTAAGCGCGGGACTAATGTTAGGCGAGCAGTACTTC.

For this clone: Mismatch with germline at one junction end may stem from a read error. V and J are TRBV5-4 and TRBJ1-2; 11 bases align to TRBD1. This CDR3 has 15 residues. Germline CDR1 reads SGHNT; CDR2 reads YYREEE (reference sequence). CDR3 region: CASSPRDRGDYGYPF. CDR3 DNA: TGTGCCAGCAGCCCTAGGGACAGGGGGGACTATGGCTACCCCTTC.

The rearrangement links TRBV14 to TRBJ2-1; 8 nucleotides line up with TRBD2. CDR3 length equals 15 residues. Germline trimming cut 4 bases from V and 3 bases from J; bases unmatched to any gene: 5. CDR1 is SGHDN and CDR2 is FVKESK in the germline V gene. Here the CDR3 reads CASSPGGFLYNEQFF. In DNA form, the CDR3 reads TGTGCCAGCAGCCCGGGGGGGTTCCTCTACAATGAGCAGTTCTTC.

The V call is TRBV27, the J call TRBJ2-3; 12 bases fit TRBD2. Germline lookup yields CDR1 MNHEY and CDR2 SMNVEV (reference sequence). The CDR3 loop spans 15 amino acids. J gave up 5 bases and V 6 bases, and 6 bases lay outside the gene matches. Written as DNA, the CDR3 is TGTGCCAGCAGCCATCTAGCGGGAGGGGTAGATACGCAGTATTTT. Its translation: CASSHLAGGVDTQYF.

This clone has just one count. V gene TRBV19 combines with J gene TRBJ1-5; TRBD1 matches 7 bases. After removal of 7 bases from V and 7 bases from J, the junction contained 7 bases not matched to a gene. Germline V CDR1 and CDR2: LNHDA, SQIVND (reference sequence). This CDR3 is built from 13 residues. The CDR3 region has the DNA TGTGCCAGTATGTACAGGGGATTACAGCCCCAGCATTTT. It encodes CASMYRGLQPQHF.

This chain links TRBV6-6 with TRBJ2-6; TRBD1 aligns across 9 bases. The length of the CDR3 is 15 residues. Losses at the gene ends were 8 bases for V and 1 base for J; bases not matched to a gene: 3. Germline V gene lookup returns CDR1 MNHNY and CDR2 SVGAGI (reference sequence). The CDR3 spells CASGQGRSGANVLTF. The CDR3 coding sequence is TGTGCCAGCGGACAGGGGAGATCTGGGGCCAACGTCCTGACTTTC.

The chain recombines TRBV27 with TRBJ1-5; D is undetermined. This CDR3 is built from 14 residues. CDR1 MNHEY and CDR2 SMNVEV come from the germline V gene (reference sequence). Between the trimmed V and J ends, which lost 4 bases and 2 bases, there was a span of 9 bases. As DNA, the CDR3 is TGTGCCAGCAGTTCCCAGTCAGGCAATCAGCCCCAGCATTTT. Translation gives CASSSQSGNQPQHF.

The CDR3 DNA reads TGTGCCAGCAGCCGGGGACTCCCCAACGAGCAGTACTTC. Amino acids: CASSRGLPNEQYF. V usage is TRBV7-2 and J usage is TRBJ2-7, with D tentatively TRBD2 (6 bases). Germline lookup yields CDR1 SGHTA and CDR2 FQGNSA. V was clipped by 5 bases and J by 5 bases, with 13 bases between them. The CDR3 has 13 residues.

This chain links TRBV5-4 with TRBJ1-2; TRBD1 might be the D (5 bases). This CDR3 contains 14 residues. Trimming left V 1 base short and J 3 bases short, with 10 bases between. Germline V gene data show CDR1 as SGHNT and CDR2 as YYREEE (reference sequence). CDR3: CASSLRLTDYGYTF. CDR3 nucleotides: TGTGCCAGCAGCTTGAGGTTGACAGACTATGGCTACACCTTC.

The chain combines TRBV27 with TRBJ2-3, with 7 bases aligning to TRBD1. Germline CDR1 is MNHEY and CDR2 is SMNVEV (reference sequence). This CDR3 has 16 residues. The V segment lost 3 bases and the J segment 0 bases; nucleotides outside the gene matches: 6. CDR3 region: CASSFTGVSSTDTQYF. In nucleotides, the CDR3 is TGTGCCAGCAGTTTCACAGGGGTATCTAGCACAGATACGCAGTATTTT.

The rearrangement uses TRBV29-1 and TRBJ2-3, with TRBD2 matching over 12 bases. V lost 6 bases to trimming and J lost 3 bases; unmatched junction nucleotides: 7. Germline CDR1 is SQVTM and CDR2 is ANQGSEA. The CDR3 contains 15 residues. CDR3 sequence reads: CSVYGLAGQTDTQYF. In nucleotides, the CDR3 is TGCAGCGTCTACGGACTAGCGGGGCAGACAGATACGCAGTATTTT.